This TCR beta chain was captured in a study of T-cell memory formation after mild COVID-19. Overall study findings and caveats: Clones that contracted clustered mainly in CM and EM if CD4+ and in EMRA if CD8+. Memory sampled before infection contained some responding clones, suggesting cross-reactive memory joined.

This CDR3 spans 15 amino acids. The V end was cut by 2 bases, the J end by 4 bases, with 13 bases between. Germline CDR1 reads MNHEY; CDR2 reads SMNVEV (reference sequence). This clonotype was observed a few times. Its antigen remains unknown. Barcoded TCR alpha and TCR beta cDNA libraries with UMIs came from 5'RACE using constant-segment primers. TCRdb recomputed calls from the 5' RACE reads with MiXCR, one row per CDR3 protein. The sample has roughly 300,000 distinct CDR3 sequences; over 7% are singletons. The TCR originated in a man younger than 35 who had mild COVID-19 (a few samples of this study predate the infection). Cell type and time point are not known. The specimen was PBMCs or a T cell subset sorted from them (not recorded which). The chain uses TRBV27 and TRBJ2-3; D is perhaps TRBD2 (5 bases). For the CDR3, the DNA is TGTGCCAGCAGTTTAAGGGTCCGGGGTCCAGATACGCAGTATTTT. It translates to CASSLRVRGPDTQYF.